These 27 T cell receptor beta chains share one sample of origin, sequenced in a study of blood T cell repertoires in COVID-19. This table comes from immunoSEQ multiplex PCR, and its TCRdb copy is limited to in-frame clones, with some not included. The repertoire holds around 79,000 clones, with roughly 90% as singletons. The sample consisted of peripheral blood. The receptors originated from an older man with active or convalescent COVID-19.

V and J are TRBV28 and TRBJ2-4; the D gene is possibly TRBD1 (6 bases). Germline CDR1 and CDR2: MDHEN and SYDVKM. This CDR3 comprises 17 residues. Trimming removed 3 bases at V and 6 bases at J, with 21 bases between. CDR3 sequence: CASSFGSGVGAGNIQYF. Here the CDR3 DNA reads TGTGCCAGCAGTTTCGGGTCTGGCGTGGGGGCGGGAAACATTCAGTACTTC.

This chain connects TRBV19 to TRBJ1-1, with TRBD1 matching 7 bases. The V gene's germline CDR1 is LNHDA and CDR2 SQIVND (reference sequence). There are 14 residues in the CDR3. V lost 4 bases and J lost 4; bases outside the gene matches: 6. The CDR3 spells CASSTTGPLTEAFF. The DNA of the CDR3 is TGTGCCAGTAGTACGACAGGGCCCCTCACTGAAGCTTTCTTT.

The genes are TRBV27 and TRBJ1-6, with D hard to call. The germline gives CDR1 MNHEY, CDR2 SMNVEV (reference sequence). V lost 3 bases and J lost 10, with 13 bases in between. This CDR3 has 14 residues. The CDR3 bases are TGTGCCAGCAGTTTCGGGAGTAGCGGGTCACCCCTCCACTTT. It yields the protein CASSFGSSGSPLHF.

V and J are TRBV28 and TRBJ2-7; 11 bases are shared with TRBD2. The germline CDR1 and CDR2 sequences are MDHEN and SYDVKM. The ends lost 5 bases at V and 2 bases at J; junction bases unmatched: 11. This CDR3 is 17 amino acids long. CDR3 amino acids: CASSQIAGGVGPYEQYF. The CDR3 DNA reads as TGTGCCAGCAGTCAAATAGCGGGAGGGGTGGGGCCCTACGAGCAGTACTTC.

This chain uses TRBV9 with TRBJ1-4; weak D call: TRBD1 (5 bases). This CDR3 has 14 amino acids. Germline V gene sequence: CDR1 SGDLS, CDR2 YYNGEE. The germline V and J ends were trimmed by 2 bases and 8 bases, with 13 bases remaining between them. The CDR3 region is CASSVGGSREKLFF. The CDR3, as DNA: TGTGCCAGCAGCGTTGGGGGGTCTCGGGAAAAACTGTTTTTT.

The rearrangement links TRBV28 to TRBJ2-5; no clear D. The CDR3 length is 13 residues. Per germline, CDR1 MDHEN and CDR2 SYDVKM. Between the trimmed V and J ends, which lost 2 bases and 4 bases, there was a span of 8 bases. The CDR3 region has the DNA TGTGCCAGCAGTTTAACACAGTTAGAGACCCAGTACTTC. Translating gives CASSLTQLETQYF.

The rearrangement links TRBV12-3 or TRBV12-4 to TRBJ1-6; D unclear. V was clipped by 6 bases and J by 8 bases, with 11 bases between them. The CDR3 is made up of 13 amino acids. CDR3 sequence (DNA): TGTGCCAGCAGCTTTGGGGAGGATTCACCCCTCCACTTT. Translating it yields CASSFGEDSPLHF.

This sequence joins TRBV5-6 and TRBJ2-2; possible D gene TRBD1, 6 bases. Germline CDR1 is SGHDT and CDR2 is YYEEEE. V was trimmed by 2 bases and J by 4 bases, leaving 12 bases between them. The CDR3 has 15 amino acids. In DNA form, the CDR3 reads TGTGCCAGCAGCTTCTACAGGGTTGTCACCGGGGAGCTGTTTTTT. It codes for CASSFYRVVTGELFF.

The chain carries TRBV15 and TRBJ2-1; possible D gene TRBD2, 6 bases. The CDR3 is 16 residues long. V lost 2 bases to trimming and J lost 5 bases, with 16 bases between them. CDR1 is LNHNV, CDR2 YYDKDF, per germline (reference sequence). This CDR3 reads CATSRLGLDPNNEQFF. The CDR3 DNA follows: TGTGCCACCAGCAGATTGGGACTGGACCCAAACAATGAGCAGTTCTTC.

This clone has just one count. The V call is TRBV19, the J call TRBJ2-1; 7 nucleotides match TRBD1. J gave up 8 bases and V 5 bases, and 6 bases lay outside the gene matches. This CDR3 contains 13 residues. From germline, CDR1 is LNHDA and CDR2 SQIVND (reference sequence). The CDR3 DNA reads TGTGCCAGTAGTGCCTACAGGGGCGATGAGCAGTTCTTC. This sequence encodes CASSAYRGDEQFF.

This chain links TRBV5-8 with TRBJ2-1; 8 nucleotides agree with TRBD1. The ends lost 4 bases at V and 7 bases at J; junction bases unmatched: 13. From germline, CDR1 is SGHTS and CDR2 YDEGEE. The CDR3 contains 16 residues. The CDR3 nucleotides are TGTGCCAGCAGCCTAGAAACGGGACAGGTAAAAAATGAGCAGTTCTTC. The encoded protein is CASSLETGQVKNEQFF. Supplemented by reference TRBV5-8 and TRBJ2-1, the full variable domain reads EAGVTQSPTHLIKTRGQQATLRCSPISGHTSVYWYQQALGLGLQFLLWYDEGEERNRGNFPPRFSGRQFPNYSSELNVNALELEDSALYLCASSLETGQVKNEQFFGPGTRLTVL.

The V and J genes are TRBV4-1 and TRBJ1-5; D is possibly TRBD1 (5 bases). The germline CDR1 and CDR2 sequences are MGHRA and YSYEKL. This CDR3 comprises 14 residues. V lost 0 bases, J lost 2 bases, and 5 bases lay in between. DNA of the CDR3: TGCGCCAGCAGCCAAGAACAGGGCAATCAGCCCCAGCATTTT. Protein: CASSQEQGNQPQHF.

In nucleotides, the CDR3 is TGTGCCTGGTCTAAGAACACTGAAGCTTTCTTT. It yields the protein CAWSKNTEAFF. This chain uses TRBV30 with TRBJ1-1; D is undetermined. This CDR3 has 11 amino acids. V was shortened by 5 bases and J by 1 base, with 5 bases between the two germline ends. CDR1 GTSNPN and CDR2 SVGIG come from the germline V gene (reference sequence).

The CDR3 coding sequence is TGCGCCAGCAGCCCGGGACTAGCGGGACTAAATGCCTACAATGAGCAGTTCTTC. This codes for CASSPGLAGLNAYNEQFF. V usage is TRBV5-1 and J usage is TRBJ2-1; TRBD2 matches at 13 bases. The CDR3 has 18 amino acids. With 4 bases clipped from V and 2 bases from J, the junction kept 9 bases outside the gene matches. Germline CDR1 SGHRS, CDR2 YFSETQ.

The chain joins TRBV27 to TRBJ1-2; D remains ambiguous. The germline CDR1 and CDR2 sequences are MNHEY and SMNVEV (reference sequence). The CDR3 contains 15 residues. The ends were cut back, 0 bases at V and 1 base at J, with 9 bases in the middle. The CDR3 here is CASSLSGGINYGYTF. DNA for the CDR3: TGTGCCAGCAGTTTATCCGGCGGAATTAACTATGGCTACACCTTC.

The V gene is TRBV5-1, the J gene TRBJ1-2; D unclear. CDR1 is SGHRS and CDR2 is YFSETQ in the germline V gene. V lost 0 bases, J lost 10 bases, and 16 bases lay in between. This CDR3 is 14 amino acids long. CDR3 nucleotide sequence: TGCGCCAGCAGCTTGGATCTGGCGGCGGTTGTCTACACCTTC. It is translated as CASSLDLAAVVYTF.

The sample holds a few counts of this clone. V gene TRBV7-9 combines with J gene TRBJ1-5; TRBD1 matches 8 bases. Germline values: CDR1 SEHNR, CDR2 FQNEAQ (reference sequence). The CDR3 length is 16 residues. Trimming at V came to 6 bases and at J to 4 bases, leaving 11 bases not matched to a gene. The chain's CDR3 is CASSPTDTGGNQPQHF. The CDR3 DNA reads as TGTGCCAGCAGTCCAACCGACACAGGGGGAAATCAGCCCCAGCATTTT.

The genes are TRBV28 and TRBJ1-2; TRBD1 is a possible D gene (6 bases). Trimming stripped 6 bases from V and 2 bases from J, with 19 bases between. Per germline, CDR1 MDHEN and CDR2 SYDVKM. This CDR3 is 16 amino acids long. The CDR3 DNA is TGTGCCAGCAGCTCAGCACACGGACAGAGGAACTATGGCTACACCTTC. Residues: CASSSAHGQRNYGYTF.

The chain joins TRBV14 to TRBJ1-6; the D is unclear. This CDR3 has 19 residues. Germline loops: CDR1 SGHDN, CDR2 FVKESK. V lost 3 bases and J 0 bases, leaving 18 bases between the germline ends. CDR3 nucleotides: TGTGCCAGCAGCCACACCCGGGGAGGGCGAAGCTCCTATAATTCACCCCTCCACTTT. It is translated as CASSHTRGGRSSYNSPLHF. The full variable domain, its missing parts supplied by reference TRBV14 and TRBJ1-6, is EAGVTQFPSHSVIEKGQTVTLRCDPISGHDNLYWYRRVMGKEIKFLLHFVKESKQDESGMPNNRFLAERTGGTYSTLKVQPAELEDSGVYFCASSHTRGGRSSYNSPLHFGNGTRLTVT.

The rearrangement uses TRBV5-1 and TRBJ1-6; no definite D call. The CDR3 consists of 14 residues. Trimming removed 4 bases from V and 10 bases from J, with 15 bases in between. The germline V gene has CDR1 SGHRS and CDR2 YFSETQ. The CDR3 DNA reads TGCGCCAGCAGCCTGACTTTCCTCGGGTCACCCCTCCACTTT. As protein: CASSLTFLGSPLHF.

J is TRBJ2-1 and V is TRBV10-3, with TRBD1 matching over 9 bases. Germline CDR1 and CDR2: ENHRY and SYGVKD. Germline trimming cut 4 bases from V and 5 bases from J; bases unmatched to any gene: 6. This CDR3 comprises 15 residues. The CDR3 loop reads CAISGDRVVNNEQFF. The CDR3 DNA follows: TGTGCCATCAGTGGGGACAGGGTAGTAAACAATGAGCAGTTCTTC.

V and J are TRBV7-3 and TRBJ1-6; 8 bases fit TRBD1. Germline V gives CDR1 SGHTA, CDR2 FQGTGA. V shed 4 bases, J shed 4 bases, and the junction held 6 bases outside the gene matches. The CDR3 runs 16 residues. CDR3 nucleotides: TGTGCCAGCAGCTCACAGGGGGGGCTTTATAATTCACCCCTCCACTTT. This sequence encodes CASSSQGGLYNSPLHF.

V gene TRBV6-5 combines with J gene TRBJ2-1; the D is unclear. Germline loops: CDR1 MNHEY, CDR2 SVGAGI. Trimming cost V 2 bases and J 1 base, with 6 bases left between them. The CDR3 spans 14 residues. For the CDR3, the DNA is TGTGCCAGCAGTTACGGCAGATCCTACAATGAGCAGTTCTTC. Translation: CASSYGRSYNEQFF.

The CDR3 DNA follows: TGCAGCGTTGAGGACCGACTAGCGGGATTTCCAGATACGCAGTATTTT. Protein: CSVEDRLAGFPDTQYF. J is TRBJ2-3 and V is TRBV29-1; 11 nucleotides line up with TRBD2. V dropped 3 bases and J dropped 4; count of bases not matched to a gene: 9. Germline-derived CDR1 and CDR2 are SQVTM and ANQGSEA. This CDR3 region has 16 residues.

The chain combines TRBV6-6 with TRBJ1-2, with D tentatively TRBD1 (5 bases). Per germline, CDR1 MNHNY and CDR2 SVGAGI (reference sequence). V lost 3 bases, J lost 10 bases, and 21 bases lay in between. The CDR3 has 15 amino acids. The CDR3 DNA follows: TGTGCCAGCAGTTATATGGGGTCCAGGGCGCTTGACTACACCTTC. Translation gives CASSYMGSRALDYTF.

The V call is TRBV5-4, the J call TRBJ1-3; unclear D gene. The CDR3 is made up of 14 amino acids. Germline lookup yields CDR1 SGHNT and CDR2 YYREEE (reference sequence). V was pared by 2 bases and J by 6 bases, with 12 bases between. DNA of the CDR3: TGTGCCAGCAGCTTCGGGTTTATTGAAAACACCATATATTTT. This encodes CASSFGFIENTIYF.

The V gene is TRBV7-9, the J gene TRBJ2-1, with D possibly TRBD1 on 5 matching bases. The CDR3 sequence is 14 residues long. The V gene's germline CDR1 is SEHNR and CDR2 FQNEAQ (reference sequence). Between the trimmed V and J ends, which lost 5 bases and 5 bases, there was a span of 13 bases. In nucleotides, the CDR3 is TGTGCCAGCAGCCGAAAGGGGAAGAACAATGAGCAGTTCTTC. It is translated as CASSRKGKNNEQFF.